This T cell receptor beta chain stems from a study of shared clonotypes between healthy human individuals. Study conclusions and caveats: Generally, estimated richness proved larger in naive subsets than it did in memory subsets. Generation probabilities of non-shared clonotypes were lower (relative to those shared by all four donors). Sharing of clonotypes among donors was expected to vary with sequencing depth. About 4.5% of naive CD4 clonotypes were common to a handful of donors.

In germline, CDR1 is LNHDA, CDR2 SQIVND (reference sequence). The CDR3 runs to 15 residues. Trimming took 6 bases from V and 0 from J, leaving 12 bases between them. The data were produced by immunoSEQ multiplex PCR, yet TCRdb's version contains in-frame clones alone and is incomplete. The profile shows millions of clones, about 95% of them singletons. With regard to this clone: Its cognate antigen is unknown.

CD45RO-negative, CCR7-selected cells formed the naive CD8 fraction, which excluded terminally differentiated effector memory CD45RA+ cells. The sequenced sample was naive CD8+ T cells sorted from blood. The chain is built from TRBV19 and TRBJ2-1; D remains unclear. The clonotype comes from a young man in good health. The CDR3 sequence is CASSLDWSSYNEQFF. DNA for the CDR3: TGTGCCAGTAGCCTCGACTGGAGCTCCTACAATGAGCAGTTCTTC.